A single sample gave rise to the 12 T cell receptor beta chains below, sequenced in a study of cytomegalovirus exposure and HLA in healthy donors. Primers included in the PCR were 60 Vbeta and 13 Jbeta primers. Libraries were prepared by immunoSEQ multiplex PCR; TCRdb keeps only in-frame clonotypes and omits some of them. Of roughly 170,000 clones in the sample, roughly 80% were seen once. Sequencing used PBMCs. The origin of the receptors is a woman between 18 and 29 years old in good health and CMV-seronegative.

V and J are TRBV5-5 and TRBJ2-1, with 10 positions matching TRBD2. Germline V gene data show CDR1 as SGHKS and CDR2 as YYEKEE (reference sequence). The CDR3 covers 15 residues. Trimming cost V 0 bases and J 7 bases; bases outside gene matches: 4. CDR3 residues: CASSLVLAGVNEQFF. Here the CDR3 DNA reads TGTGCCAGCAGCTTGGTTCTAGCGGGAGTAAATGAGCAGTTCTTC.

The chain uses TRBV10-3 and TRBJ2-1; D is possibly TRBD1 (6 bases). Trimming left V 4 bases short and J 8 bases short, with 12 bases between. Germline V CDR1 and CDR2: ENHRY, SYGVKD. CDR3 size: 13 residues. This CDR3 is CAISVWQGYEQFF. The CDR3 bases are TGTGCCATCAGTGTGTGGCAGGGGTATGAGCAGTTCTTC.

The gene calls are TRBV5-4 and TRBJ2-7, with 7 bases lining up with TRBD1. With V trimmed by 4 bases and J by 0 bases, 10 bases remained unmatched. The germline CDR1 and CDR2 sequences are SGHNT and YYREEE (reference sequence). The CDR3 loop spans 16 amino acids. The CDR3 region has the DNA TGTGCCAGCAGCGCTCCGGGACAGAGGAGCTCCTACGAGCAGTACTTC. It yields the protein CASSAPGQRSSYEQYF.

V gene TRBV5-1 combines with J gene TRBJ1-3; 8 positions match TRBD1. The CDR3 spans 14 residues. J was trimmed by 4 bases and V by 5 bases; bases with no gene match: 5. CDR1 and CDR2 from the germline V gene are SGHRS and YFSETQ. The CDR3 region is CASRAGGEGNTIYF. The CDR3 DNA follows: TGCGCCAGCAGGGCAGGGGGCGAAGGAAACACCATATATTTT.

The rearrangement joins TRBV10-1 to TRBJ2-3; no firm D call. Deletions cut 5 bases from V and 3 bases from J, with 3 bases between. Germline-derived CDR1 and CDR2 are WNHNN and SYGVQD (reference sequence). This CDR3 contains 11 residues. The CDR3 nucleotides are TGCGCCAGCAGTTCTACAGATACGCAGTATTTT. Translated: CASSSTDTQYF.

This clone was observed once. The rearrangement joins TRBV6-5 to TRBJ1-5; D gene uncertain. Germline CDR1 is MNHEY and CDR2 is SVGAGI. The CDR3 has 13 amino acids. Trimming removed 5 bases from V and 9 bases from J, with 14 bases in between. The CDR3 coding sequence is TGTGCCAGCAGTCGGGTGTCTATGTGGCCCCAGCATTTT. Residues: CASSRVSMWPQHF.

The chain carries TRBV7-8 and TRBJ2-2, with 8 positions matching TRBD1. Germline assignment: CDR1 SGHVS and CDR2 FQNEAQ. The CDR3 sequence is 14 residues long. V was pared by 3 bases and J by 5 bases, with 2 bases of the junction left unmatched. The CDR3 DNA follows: TGTGCCAGCAGCTTTGGACAGGGAACCGGGGAGCTGTTTTTT. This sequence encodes CASSFGQGTGELFF.

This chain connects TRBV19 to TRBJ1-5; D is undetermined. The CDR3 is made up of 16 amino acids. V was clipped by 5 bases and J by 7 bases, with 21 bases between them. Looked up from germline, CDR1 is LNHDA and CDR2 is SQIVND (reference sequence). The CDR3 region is CASSPSQASLWQPQHF. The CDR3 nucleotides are TGTGCCAGTAGTCCGAGCCAGGCCTCTTTATGGCAGCCCCAGCATTTT.

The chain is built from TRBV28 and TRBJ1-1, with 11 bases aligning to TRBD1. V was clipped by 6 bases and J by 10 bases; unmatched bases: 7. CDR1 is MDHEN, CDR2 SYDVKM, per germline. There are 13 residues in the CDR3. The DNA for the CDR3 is TGTGCCAGCAGCAAAGGGACAGGGGGAGGAGCTTTCTTT. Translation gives CASSKGTGGGAFF.

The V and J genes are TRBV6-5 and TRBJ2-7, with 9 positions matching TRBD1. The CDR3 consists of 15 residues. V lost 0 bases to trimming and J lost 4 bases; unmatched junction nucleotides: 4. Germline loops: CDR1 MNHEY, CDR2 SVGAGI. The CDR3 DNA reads TGTGCCAGCAGTTACTCTACAGGGGGCCCTTACGAGCAGTACTTC. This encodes CASSYSTGGPYEQYF.

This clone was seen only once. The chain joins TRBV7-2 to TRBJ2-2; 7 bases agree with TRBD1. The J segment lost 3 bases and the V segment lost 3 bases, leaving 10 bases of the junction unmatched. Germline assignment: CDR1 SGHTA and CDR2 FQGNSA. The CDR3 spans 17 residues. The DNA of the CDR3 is TGTGCCAGCAGCTTCCGACAGGGAAGGGGCCACACCGGGGAGCTGTTTTTT. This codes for CASSFRQGRGHTGELFF.

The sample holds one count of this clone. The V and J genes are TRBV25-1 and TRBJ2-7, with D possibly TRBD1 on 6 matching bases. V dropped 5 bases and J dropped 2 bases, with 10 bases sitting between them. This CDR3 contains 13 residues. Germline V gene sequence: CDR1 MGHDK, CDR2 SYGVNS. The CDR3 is CASSRGKAYEQYF. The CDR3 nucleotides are TGTGCCAGCAGTAGGGGGAAGGCCTACGAGCAGTACTTC.